The entry that follows covers one T cell receptor (beta chain) sequence. This entry comes from a study of T cells after yellow fever vaccination. This CDR3 region has 13 residues. V was pared by 0 bases and J by 8 bases, with 6 bases of the junction left unmatched. CDR1 is SQVTM and CDR2 is ANQGSEA in the germline V gene. They built TCR cDNA with 5'RACE template switching, a step that put in a universal primer site and UMIs. TCRdb re-analysed the 5' RACE reads in MiXCR, keeping a single row per CDR3 protein. In the table there are some 320,000 distinct CDR3 sequences, roughly 4.3% of which are singletons.

Here the sequenced sample was PBMCs, taken 5 days after the yellow fever booster vaccination. The origin of this receptor is a man aged 18 to 30 who received the YFV17D yellow fever vaccine. The genes are TRBV29-1 and TRBJ1-2, with 7 bases fitting TRBD1. The CDR3 protein is CSVEDQGGAGYTF. The CDR3 DNA reads TGCAGCGTTGAAGATCAGGGGGGAGCCGGCTACACCTTC.